The 29 T cell receptor beta chains below come from one sample, sequenced in a study of graft-versus-host responses after intestinal transplantation. The data were produced by immunoSEQ multiplex PCR, yet TCRdb's version contains in-frame clones alone and is incomplete. The sample contains 62,000 or so clones, about 90% of which appear only once. The sequences come from PBMCs, collected 26 days after transplant. All receptors come from a human patient who received an intestinal transplant, so some T cells may come from the graft donor.

V usage is TRBV14 and J usage is TRBJ1-1; D gene unclear. This CDR3 has 13 residues. Between the trimmed V and J ends, which lost 4 bases and 1 base, there was a span of 7 bases. The germline gives CDR1 SGHDN, CDR2 FVKESK. The CDR3 bases are TGTGCCAGCAGCCTAGTCGAGAACACTGAAGCTTTCTTT. This translates into CASSLVENTEAFF.

The CDR3 loop reads CASSQNRGAGGENEQFF. The DNA for the CDR3 is TGCGCCAGCAGCCAAAATCGGGGCGCCGGGGGTGAAAATGAGCAGTTCTTC. This chain connects TRBV5-1 to TRBJ2-1; D may be TRBD2 (6 bases). Germline loops: CDR1 SGHRS, CDR2 YFSETQ. The germline V and J ends were trimmed by 4 bases and 7 bases, with 24 bases remaining between them. The CDR3 contains 17 residues.

This clone occurred once. The V gene is TRBV2, the J gene TRBJ2-2, with 11 positions matching TRBD2. Germline lookup yields CDR1 SNHLY and CDR2 FYNNEI. The ends lost 4 bases at V and 7 bases at J; junction bases unmatched: 8. The CDR3 has 16 amino acids. The CDR3 reads CASSGSSGGSNGELFF. The CDR3 DNA reads TGTGCCAGCAGTGGTTCTAGCGGGGGGTCTAACGGGGAGCTGTTTTTT.

The chain employs TRBV27 and TRBJ2-5; weak D call: TRBD1 (6 bases). The CDR3 runs 17 residues. V dropped 1 base and J dropped 5 bases, with 20 bases sitting between them. CDR1 and CDR2 (germline): MNHEY, SMNVEV (reference sequence). CDR3 sequence: CASSLWGPGSARETQYF. The DNA of the CDR3 is TGTGCCAGCAGTTTATGGGGGCCAGGATCGGCCAGGGAGACCCAGTACTTC.

This rearrangement joins TRBV4-3 to TRBJ2-3, with a possible D match to TRBD2 (5 bases). This CDR3 spans 16 amino acids. V was clipped by 5 bases and J by 3 bases, with 18 bases between them. Germline CDR1 and CDR2: LGHNA and YSLEER. The CDR3 nucleotides read TGCGCCAGCAGCGAGCGGCGGGCGGCAAAGACAGATACGCAGTATTTT. Protein: CASSERRAAKTDTQYF.

In this sample, this clone turned up once. CDR3 amino acids: CASSPTGLETQYF. The CDR3 DNA reads as TGTGCCAGCAGTCCAACAGGGTTAGAGACCCAGTACTTC. V is TRBV11-3 and J is TRBJ2-5; the D gene is possibly TRBD1 (6 bases). V was shortened by 6 bases and J by 4 bases, with 12 bases between the two germline ends. This CDR3 has 13 residues. Germline CDR1 reads SGHNT; CDR2 reads YENEEA.

About this clone: Mismatch with germline at one junction end may stem from a read error. The chain recombines TRBV7-7 with TRBJ2-5, with 7 bases aligning to TRBD1. The length of the CDR3 is 16 residues. Germline values: CDR1 SSHAT, CDR2 FNYEAQ (reference sequence). The CDR3 spells CASSSIPRDRQETQYF. CDR3 bases: TGTGCTAGCAGCTCGATCCCCCGGGACAGACAAGAGACCCAGTACTTC.

The chain recombines TRBV18 with TRBJ1-1; 10 positions agree with TRBD1. Germline trimming cut 3 bases from V and 1 base from J; bases unmatched to any gene: 5. This CDR3 comprises 16 residues. CDR1 KGHSH and CDR2 LQKENI come from the germline V gene. The CDR3 region is CASSPNRQGANTEAFF. The DNA of the CDR3 is TGTGCCAGCTCACCGAACCGACAGGGGGCGAACACTGAAGCTTTCTTT.

This clone was seen more than once but under ten times. The genes are TRBV6-4 and TRBJ2-2, with a tentative D call TRBD1 (5 bases). CDR3 size: 16 residues. The germline gives CDR1 MRHNA, CDR2 SNTAGT. Trimming pared 0 bases from V and 6 bases from J, leaving 14 bases between. The DNA for the CDR3 is TGTGCCAGCAGTGACTCGAGCAGGGTCGGTGCCGGGGAGCTGTTTTTT. Residues: CASSDSSRVGAGELFF.

The rearrangement links TRBV5-1 to TRBJ2-1, with D tentatively TRBD1 (6 bases). The V end lost 3 bases, the J end lost 8 bases, and 18 bases lay between the germline ends. CDR1 is SGHRS, CDR2 YFSETQ, per germline. There are 15 residues in the CDR3. CDR3 sequence (DNA): TGCGCCAGCAGCTCCTCCGGGACAAGGATACATGAGCAGTTCTTC. It specifies CASSSSGTRIHEQFF.

The CDR3 loop is CASSVGGRETYNEQFF. The DNA for the CDR3 is TGTGCCAGCAGCGTCGGAGGGCGGGAGACCTACAATGAGCAGTTCTTC. The rearrangement uses TRBV9 and TRBJ2-1, with 7 bases aligning to TRBD2. The CDR3 runs to 16 residues. Losses at the gene ends were 2 bases for V and 2 bases for J; bases not matched to a gene: 7. CDR1 is SGDLS and CDR2 is YYNGEE in the germline V gene.

This clone showed up just a few times. This chain links TRBV11-2 with TRBJ2-1; 8 bases match TRBD1. The V gene's germline CDR1 is SGHAT and CDR2 FQNNGV. The V and J ends lost 4 bases and 7 bases, in that order; junction bases with no gene match: 0. CDR3 length: 12 residues. The chain's CDR3 is CASSWTGNEQFF. The CDR3 nucleotides read TGTGCCAGCAGCTGGACAGGGAATGAGCAGTTCTTC.

The V gene is TRBV10-3, the J gene TRBJ2-2; 8 nucleotides match TRBD2. The germline gives CDR1 ENHRY, CDR2 SYGVKD. CDR3 size: 14 residues. V gave up 4 bases and J gave up 4 bases; unmatched junction bases: 2. The CDR3 protein is CAISGGGTTGELFF. CDR3 coding DNA: TGTGCCATCAGTGGCGGGGGGACCACCGGGGAGCTGTTTTTT.

The V call is TRBV19, the J call TRBJ2-6, with D possibly TRBD1 on 5 matching bases. Looked up from germline, CDR1 is LNHDA and CDR2 is SQIVND (reference sequence). The CDR3 runs 20 residues. Between the trimmed V and J ends, which lost 7 bases and 0 bases, there was a span of 25 bases. The CDR3 DNA is TGTGCCAGTAAGGGGATCGTAGTGGCCGCCCGGATCTCTGGGGCCAACGTCCTGACTTTC. It codes for CASKGIVVAARISGANVLTF.

V and J are TRBV19 and TRBJ1-1; 8 bases align to TRBD1. Germline-derived CDR1 and CDR2 are LNHDA and SQIVND (reference sequence). This CDR3 has 13 amino acids. Unmatched junction bases numbered 8, after V lost 7 bases and J lost 7 bases. The CDR3 is CASTDRGFGEAFF. Written as DNA, the CDR3 is TGTGCCAGTACTGACAGGGGATTTGGTGAAGCTTTCTTT.

This chain uses TRBV30 with TRBJ2-1; D might be TRBD1 (7 bases). This CDR3 spans 14 amino acids. Germline CDR1 is GTSNPN and CDR2 is SVGIG (reference sequence). V was cut by 7 bases and J by 4 bases, with 17 bases left in between. CDR3 nucleotide sequence: TGTGCCTCCCAGGGGGGCGGGGTGTACAATGAGCAGTTCTTC. The encoded protein is CASQGGGVYNEQFF.

The chain carries TRBV6-5 and TRBJ1-5; D not certain. The CDR3 is 15 amino acids. Trimming stripped 0 bases from V and 7 bases from J, with 13 bases between. Germline CDR1 reads MNHEY; CDR2 reads SVGAGI. DNA of the CDR3: TGTGCCAGCAGTTACTCTGGGTCCTCCGGGCAGCCCCAGCATTTT. Protein sequence: CASSYSGSSGQPQHF.

The chain couples TRBV2 to TRBJ2-7, with TRBD2 matching over 7 bases. Germline CDR1 and CDR2: SNHLY and FYNNEI. Trimming took 6 bases from V and 4 from J; bases not matched to a gene: 21. There are 18 residues in the CDR3. The CDR3 DNA reads TGTGCCAGCAGCCTCCGATTAGGTGGACTAGATTGGTGGTACGAGCAGTACTTC. Translated, it gives CASSLRLGGLDWWYEQYF.

The chain carries TRBV7-8 and TRBJ1-1, with TRBD1 as a possible D gene (5 bases). This CDR3 has 15 amino acids. CDR1 is SGHVS and CDR2 is FQNEAQ in the germline V gene. V shed 4 bases and J shed 3 bases, with 15 bases lying between them. This CDR3 is CASSSNRNLHTEAFF. The CDR3 region has the DNA TGTGCCAGCAGCTCCAACAGGAATCTTCACACTGAAGCTTTCTTT.

This clone was seen just once. This chain connects TRBV4-3 to TRBJ2-1, with TRBD2 identical over 11 bases. Germline CDR1 is LGHNA and CDR2 is YSLEER. Germline trimming cut 5 bases from V and 4 bases from J; bases unmatched to any gene: 10. CDR3 length: 17 amino acids. CDR3 loop: CASSADPSGGPYNEQFF. CDR3 nucleotide sequence: TGCGCCAGCAGCGCAGACCCTAGCGGGGGGCCATACAATGAGCAGTTCTTC.

The V gene is TRBV2, the J gene TRBJ2-3; 9 bases agree with TRBD2. The junction had 14 bases not matched to a gene; V was cut back by 7 bases and J by 0 bases. This CDR3 region has 18 residues. Looked up from germline, CDR1 is SNHLY and CDR2 is FYNNEI. CDR3 DNA: TGTGCCAGCACTATGGGGATCCGACTAGCGGAAAGCACAGATACGCAGTATTTT. It is translated as CASTMGIRLAESTDTQYF.

This clone appeared once. V usage is TRBV2 and J usage is TRBJ2-7; 8 bases line up with TRBD2. V trimming: 8 bases; J trimming: 6 bases; junction bases outside the gene matches: 15. The CDR3 is 15 residues long. Germline loops: CDR1 SNHLY, CDR2 FYNNEI. CDR3: CASHGPGREVREQYF. The CDR3 nucleotides read TGTGCCAGCCACGGGCCCGGGCGGGAGGTTCGCGAGCAGTACTTC.

The chain joins TRBV5-1 to TRBJ1-4; D ambiguous. V lost 3 bases, J lost 0 bases, and 15 bases lay in between. Germline CDR1 is SGHRS and CDR2 is YFSETQ. This CDR3 contains 17 residues. The CDR3 nucleotides are TGCGCCAGCAGCTGGGGAGAGAGCAGTGCAACTAATGAAAAACTGTTTTTT. It yields the protein CASSWGESSATNEKLFF.

The chain joins TRBV7-3 to TRBJ2-7, with TRBD1 matching over 9 bases. The germline CDR1 and CDR2 sequences are SGHTA and FQGTGA. The CDR3 length is 15 residues. V gave up 2 bases and J gave up 5 bases; unmatched junction bases: 7. CDR3 sequence: CASSLGPDRGNEQYF. The CDR3 DNA sequence: TGTGCCAGCAGCTTAGGACCAGACAGGGGGAACGAGCAGTACTTC.

The chain carries TRBV7-6 and TRBJ2-1, with TRBD2 matching over 10 bases. Germline CDR1 reads SGHVS; CDR2 reads FNYEAQ. The CDR3 is made up of 15 amino acids. Unmatched junction bases numbered 5, after V lost 1 base and J lost 8 bases. In DNA, the CDR3 is TGTGCCAGCAGCTTAGGAGCGGGGGGGTTCCATGAGCAGTTCTTC. It is translated as CASSLGAGGFHEQFF.

This clone has just a few counts. The V call is TRBV5-1, the J call TRBJ2-7, with TRBD1 matching over 7 bases. The CDR3 runs 13 residues. Germline CDR1 is SGHRS and CDR2 is YFSETQ. The CDR3 region is CVSSLGTAYEQYV. In DNA, the CDR3 is TGCGTCAGCAGCCTGGGGACAGCATACGAGCAGTACGTC.

The count of this clone is one. The rearrangement uses TRBV4-1 and TRBJ2-7; D perhaps matches TRBD1 (6 bases). Germline CDR1 reads MGHRA; CDR2 reads YSYEKL. This CDR3 contains 17 residues. V was clipped by 7 bases and J by 2 bases, with 24 bases between them. CDR3 DNA: TGCGCCAGCACCGAATTTAAGACGATCAGGGGACCCTACGAGCAGTACGTC. Its translation is CASTEFKTIRGPYEQYV.

The V gene is TRBV9, the J gene TRBJ2-7; 8 bases map to TRBD1. Unmatched junction bases numbered 14, after V lost 4 bases and J lost 5 bases. This CDR3 is 16 amino acids long. The germline V gene encodes CDR1 SGDLS and CDR2 YYNGEE. The CDR3 coding sequence is TGTGCCAGCAGCTTAAGGGACAGGCGGCATCTTGACGAGCAGTACTTC. Its translation: CASSLRDRRHLDEQYF.

This clone was detected only a few times. This rearrangement joins TRBV7-2 to TRBJ2-1; no clear D gene. The germline gives CDR1 SGHTA, CDR2 FQGNSA. The CDR3 is 12 residues long. V lost 4 bases, J lost 14 bases, and 15 bases lay in between. CDR3 sequence (DNA): TGTGCCAGCAGCTCATCCCCTGCAGGCGAGTTCTTC. As protein: CASSSSPAGEFF. Full variable domain (remainder filled in from reference TRBV7-2 and TRBJ2-1): GAGVSQSPSNKVTEKGKDVELRCDPISGHTALYWYRQSLGQGLEFLIYFQGNSAPDKSGLPSDRFSAERTGGSVSTLTIQRTQQEDSAVYLCASSSSPAGEFFGPGTRLTVL.